Detailed here is one TCR beta chain. No antigen is known for it. No base quality information exists; no much larger clone differs at one position. The data were obtained in a study of blood T cell repertoires in COVID-19 (dated by TCRdb to between 2020 and 2021). With respect to the entire study: Samples from collaborators originated in the United States, Italy and Spain and spanned both the acute and convalescent phases of COVID-19. The material from the prospective study consisted of cDNA or gDNA derived from T cells, B-cell-depleted T cells, or PBMCs. Deeply sampled blood TCRbeta repertoires from subjects exposed to, actively infected with, or recovered from COVID-19 were included in the dataset. The repertoires were made available in a free public database intended to serve as a resource for research on the immune response to SARS-CoV-2. The samples were drawn from two sources: the first 160 participants of the ongoing ImmuneRACE study, and 1,254 subjects contributed by 6 global collaborators. A de-identified subject ID, COVID-19 status, age in years and sex were almost always included in the sample metadata. Where available, HLA class I and class II types were obtained from metadata supplied by the sample provider rather than from assay-based typing.

TCRbeta CDR3 regions were amplified from genomic DNA by means of the immunoSEQ Assay, a bias-controlled multiplex PCR. In the original analysis: The number of nucleated cells in each sample was estimated from the amplification of reference gene primers within the assay. Sequence reads were collapsed and filtered to measure the absolute abundance of every unique TCRbeta CDR3 rearrangement. For each sample, productive Simpson clonality was calculated as the square root of Simpson's diversity index across productive rearrangements. TCRdb retrieved this table from immuneACCESS and kept in-frame rearrangements only. Not all clones are present; in checked studies, unresolved V genes account for under half, and no reason is known for the remainder. D and trimming were read from the DNA, whereas the V and J calls and clone size are those reported in that table. This sample is represented by 80,000 to 95,000 clones; roughly 80% of them were singletons. The ten top clones hold 4% to 6% of the sample.

In Seattle, one collaborating source enrolled patients while the infection was active and tracked those patients longitudinally over the course of disease. Whole blood was collected in K2EDTA tubes by collaborating institutions according to the institutions' own protocols. For TCRbeta analysis, collaborators shipped samples in one of three forms: frozen whole blood, isolated PBMCs, or DNA extracted from either of those sample types. As encoded in the germline V gene, CDR1 is SGHRS while CDR2 is YFSETQ. CDR3 length: 13 amino acids, cysteine to phenylalanine. Kept here is only the CDR3 DNA, which spans 39 bases and is read in frame from base 1. V and J lose 0 bases and 4 bases, and a span of 7 bases separates them. Summary of the overall study and its limitations: How much clinical and demographic metadata was included differed by source and by participant, and the metadata was provided uncurated.

The sample taken for sequencing was peripheral blood. The rearrangement joined TRBV5-1 to TRBJ1-1; the D segment cannot be called with confidence. The TCR comes from an elderly man with COVID-19, enrolled during active disease. The DNA is TGCGCCAGCAGCTTGGCCCCGGGCACTGAAGCTTTCTTT. Translated, this is CASSLAPGTEAFF.